A single sample gave rise to the 19 T cell receptor beta chains below, sequenced in a study of T cell repertoires in cytomegalovirus infection. TCRdb processed the reads anew with MiXCR; each CDR3 protein has one entry. The sample has roughly 920,000 distinct CDR3 sequences, 30% to 40% seen once. The antigens of these receptors remain unknown. Sequences were derived from cultured CD8+ T cells from PBMCs, sampled from culture after CMV antigen stimulation. These TCRs come from a human donor in good health (CMV status not recorded). Some clones in this sample may be carry-over from other donors' samples.

V is TRBV20-1 and J is TRBJ2-5; D may match TRBD1 or TRBD2 (6 bases each). Trimming removed 3 bases at V and 1 base at J, with 18 bases between. Germline lookup yields CDR1 DFQATT and CDR2 SNEGSKA (reference sequence). The CDR3 is 16 residues long. The CDR3 DNA reads as TGCAGTGCTAGCGAGACAGGAGGGGTGATCCAAGAGACCCAGTACTTC. Its protein product is CSASETGGVIQETQYF.

CDR3 DNA: TGTGCCACCAGTGATTCGGGCTACAACACAGATACGCAGTATTTT. It codes for CATSDSGYNTDTQYF. The chain recombines TRBV24-1 with TRBJ2-3; D not certain. Germline V gives CDR1 KGHDR, CDR2 SFDVKD. V was shortened by 2 bases and J by 2 bases, with 10 bases between the two germline ends. This CDR3 comprises 15 residues.

There are many counts of this clonotype. The chain recombines TRBV7-6 with TRBJ2-2; TRBD1 aligns across 7 bases. V was clipped by 1 base and J by 5 bases; unmatched bases: 10. Germline V CDR1 and CDR2: SGHVS, FNYEAQ. The CDR3 totals 17 residues. The CDR3: CASSLVHNEQGTGELFF. For the CDR3, the DNA is TGTGCCAGCAGCTTAGTACATAACGAACAGGGGACCGGGGAGCTGTTTTTT.

CDR3: CASSPGGWQPQHF. CDR3 nucleotide sequence: TGTGCCAGCAGCCCCGGGGGCTGGCAGCCCCAGCATTTT. The chain links TRBV7-2 to TRBJ1-5, with D perhaps TRBD1 (6 bases). The CDR3 contains 13 residues. V was pared by 5 bases and J by 7 bases, with 12 bases between. The germline V gene encodes CDR1 SGHTA and CDR2 FQGNSA.

The J gene is TRBJ1-4, the V gene TRBV6-1; D not resolved. This CDR3 contains 11 residues. Germline CDR1 MNHNS, CDR2 SASEGT. Trimming removed 10 bases at V and 7 bases at J, with 10 bases between. As DNA, the CDR3 is TGTGCCACAGAATTGGGTGAAAAACTGTTTTTT. Translation: CATELGEKLFF.

This clonotype was seen more than once but under ten times. V is TRBV5-6 and J is TRBJ1-1, with D perhaps matching TRBD1 (6 bases). The CDR3 length is 12 residues. The ends were cut back, 4 bases at V and 9 bases at J, with 13 bases in the middle. Germline assignment: CDR1 SGHDT and CDR2 YYEEEE. CDR3 region: CASSTRGPKAFF. In DNA, the CDR3 is TGTGCCAGCAGCACCAGGGGCCCCAAAGCTTTCTTT. The variable domain in full, with the rest retrieved from reference TRBV5-6 and TRBJ1-1, is DAGVTQSPTHLIKTRGQQVTLRCSPKSGHDTVSWYQQALGQGPQFIFQYYEEEERQRGNFPDRFSGHQFPNYSSELNVNALLLGDSALYLCASSTRGPKAFFGQGTRLTVV.

This chain joins TRBV19 and TRBJ1-2; perhaps TRBD1 as D (6 bases). Germline V gene sequence: CDR1 LNHDA, CDR2 SQIVND (reference sequence). The CDR3 spans 10 residues. V was pared by 9 bases and J by 8 bases, with 10 bases between. The CDR3 sequence: CASQGNGYTF. Here the CDR3 DNA reads TGTGCCAGCCAGGGGAACGGCTACACCTTC. The full variable domain, rest sourced from reference TRBV19 and TRBJ1-2, is DGGITQSPKYLFRKEGQNVTLSCEQNLNHDAMYWYRQDPGQGLRLIYYSQIVNDFQKGDIAEGYSVSREKKESFPLTVTSAQKNPTAFYLCASQGNGYTFGSGTRLTVV.

This clonotype was observed a handful of times. Here the CDR3 DNA reads TGTGCCAGCAGCTTAGTTCAGGGCCTCTACAATGAGCAGTTCTTC. Its translation: CASSLVQGLYNEQFF. This chain connects TRBV7-9 to TRBJ2-1, with D possibly being TRBD1 (5 bases). Germline V gives CDR1 SEHNR, CDR2 FQNEAQ (reference sequence). The germline V and J ends were trimmed by 1 base and 3 bases, with 10 bases remaining between them. The CDR3 has 15 amino acids.

This clonotype was counted between two and nine times. This chain connects TRBV27 to TRBJ1-2; 8 nucleotides agree with TRBD1. The V gene end was trimmed by 5 bases and the J gene end by 3 bases; junction bases not matched to a gene: 14. The CDR3 runs 17 residues. From germline, CDR1 is MNHEY and CDR2 SMNVEV (reference sequence). CDR3 nucleotides: TGTGCCAGCAGTAAAGCGGGACAGGCCCTTCTGGACTATGGCTACACCTTC. It encodes CASSKAGQALLDYGYTF.

In regard to this clonotype: The junction shows a germline mismatch at one end, possibly a read error. The gene calls are TRBV27 and TRBJ2-1; D not resolved. The CDR3 runs 15 residues. Germline-derived CDR1 and CDR2 are MNHEY and SMNVEV (reference sequence). The CDR3, as DNA: TGTGTCAGCGTCCCCCGCTATCCTTATAGGGATGAGCAGTTCTTC. Protein product: CVSVPRYPYRDEQFF.

This clonotype was seen a handful of times. The chain couples TRBV10-3 to TRBJ1-1, with D perhaps TRBD1 (6 bases). The germline V gene has CDR1 ENHRY and CDR2 SYGVKD. V was shortened by 4 bases and J by 5 bases, with 11 bases between the two germline ends. CDR3 length equals 13 residues. This CDR3 reads CAISGGGLTEAFF. The DNA of the CDR3 is TGTGCCATCAGTGGTGGGGGCCTAACTGAAGCTTTCTTT.

The V and J genes are TRBV19 and TRBJ2-1, with 7 bases lining up with TRBD2. Per the germline V gene, CDR1 is LNHDA and CDR2 is SQIVND (reference sequence). V lost 3 bases, J lost 7 bases, and 3 bases stayed unmatched. There are 13 residues in the CDR3. The CDR3 sequence: CASSMGGGNEQFF. The CDR3 bases are TGTGCCAGTAGTATGGGCGGGGGAAATGAGCAGTTCTTC.

The chain recombines TRBV28 with TRBJ1-1; 7 nucleotides match TRBD1. The CDR3 consists of 14 residues. V lost 5 bases, J lost 6 bases, and 9 bases stayed unmatched. Germline V gene lookup returns CDR1 MDHEN and CDR2 SYDVKM. The CDR3 loop reads CASSPVEGAAEAFF. The CDR3, as DNA: TGTGCCAGCAGTCCCGTCGAGGGGGCAGCTGAAGCTTTCTTT.

The rearrangement links TRBV28 to TRBJ1-6, with 8 bases identical to TRBD1. Germline-derived CDR1 and CDR2 are MDHEN and SYDVKM. Trimming at V came to 5 bases and at J to 11 bases, leaving 5 bases not matched to a gene. There are 13 residues in the CDR3. CDR3 coding DNA: TGTGCCAGCAGTAACAGGGGGATGCCACCCCTCCACTTT. Translated, it gives CASSNRGMPPLHF.

This clonotype was found a few times. The V gene is TRBV27, the J gene TRBJ1-1; D remains ambiguous. Per germline, CDR1 MNHEY and CDR2 SMNVEV (reference sequence). V was pared by 3 bases and J by 4 bases, with 9 bases between. The CDR3 runs to 13 residues. In DNA form, the CDR3 reads TGTGCCAGCAGTTTCGGTTCACCCACTGAAGCTTTCTTT. Protein: CASSFGSPTEAFF.

For this clonotype: The junction departs from germline at one end; a sequencing error may be responsible. The chain carries TRBV5-5 and TRBJ1-1; 8 bases line up with TRBD1. This CDR3 contains 14 residues. Per germline, CDR1 SGHKS and CDR2 YYEKEE (reference sequence). CDR3 region: CASTLTGVSTEAFF. CDR3 nucleotides: TGTGCCAGCACCTTGACAGGGGTTTCCACTGAAGCTTTCTTT.

As regards this clonotype: At one of its ends the junction is not consistent with the germline gene, which may arise from a read error. CDR3 loop: CASSSRRAVQETQYF. CDR3 nucleotides: TGTGCTAGCAGCTCCCGGAGAGCGGTTCAAGAGACCCAGTACTTC. V gene TRBV7-6 combines with J gene TRBJ2-5; a weak D match, TRBD2 (5 bases). From germline, CDR1 is SGHVS and CDR2 FNYEAQ. This CDR3 has 15 amino acids.

This clonotype was detected only once. The V call is TRBV5-5, the J call TRBJ2-3; unclear D gene. Germline CDR1 reads SGHKS; CDR2 reads YYEKEE (reference sequence). This CDR3 spans 14 amino acids. V was trimmed by 4 bases and J by 0 bases, leaving 9 bases between them. This CDR3 is CASSHERSTDTQYF. For the CDR3, the DNA is TGTGCCAGCAGCCATGAGAGGAGCACAGATACGCAGTATTTT.

This clonotype appeared once. CDR3 loop: CASSPIDRIYEQYF. In DNA, the CDR3 is TGTGCCAGCAGTCCTATTGACAGGATCTACGAGCAGTACTTC. This chain uses TRBV5-4 with TRBJ2-7; possibly TRBD1 for D (6 bases). The ends were cut back, 5 bases at V and 3 bases at J, with 15 bases in the middle. This CDR3 comprises 14 residues. CDR1 SGHNT and CDR2 YYREEE come from the germline V gene (reference sequence).